This T cell receptor (beta chain) derives from a study of shared clonotypes between healthy human individuals (TCRdb year 2020). Concerning the study at large: A few men and two women, aged 18 to 49 years, made up the cohort. To estimate repertoire size and how much clonotype sharing occurs between individuals, the study deeply sequenced the blood TCR repertoires of five or six healthy adults. Different laboratories and diverse techniques were used to prepare libraries and sequence TCR repertoires, to increase sequencing depth and limit assay-specific biases. Each donor's leukapheresis produced roughly between roughly 0.85 and 10 billion PBMCs. For each donor, CD4 naive and CD4 memory were each run on three plates, CD8 naive on two plates, and CD8 memory on one plate. What the research found in general, with its limitations: Naive subsets generally had larger estimated clonotype richness than memory subsets. Sampling was restricted to blood, and TCR repertoires in tissues likely differ from the TCR repertoires found in blood. Pairwise subsampling led to the expectation that sequencing depth would affect the degree of clonotype sharing among donors. Higher generation probabilities were observed for clonotypes shared by all four sorted-subset donors than for non-shared clonotypes. Sharing across a handful of donors was observed for 5% to 6.5% of naive CD4, less than 4% of naive CD8, roughly 2.4% of memory CD4, and roughly 0.4% of memory CD8 clonotypes. The genetic and exposure-history diversity represented was limited by the small number of donors. Rarefaction of sorted-subset datasets indicated incomplete sequencing despite the large sequencing depth.

With regard to this clone: Its antigen is still unknown. A read error is possible here, since a much larger clone lies one base away.

The germline V and J ends show losses of 8 bases and 2 bases respectively, and no gene match explains 14 bases of the junction. Based on the germline V gene, the CDR1 and CDR2 sequences are SGHTA and FQGNSA. The CDR3 measures 16 amino acids from cysteine to phenylalanine. The kept DNA is CDR3 alone, 48 bases in frame from the first base. Using the deep immunoSEQ assay, TCR CDR3 regions were amplified from genomic DNA by multiplex PCR. Genomic DNA extracted from each cell subset was distributed evenly over all wells of several immunoSEQ 96-well plates, and each plate served as one replicate. For sorted subsets, roughly 200 ng genomic DNA, equal to 25,000 to 35,000 T cell genomes, was loaded into each replicate PCR. Purified libraries were quantified with a Qubit 3.0 fluorometer, sized on a Bioanalyzer 2100, and re-quantified with the KAPA Library Quantification kit. Every immunoSEQ 96-well plate was sequenced on a separate single-read 150-cycle Illumina NextSeq 550 flow cell. The paper's data handling went like this. Because the immunoSEQ output held only junctional sequences and lacked quality scores, the filtering could not match the filtering applied to full-length reads. Sequences were annotated with PyIR, a Python wrapper for IgBLAST v1.9, and V/J genes and CDR3 were assigned using IMGT germline references. Any read was removed if the V/J assignment was weak (E-value above 1e-6), the CDR3 was missing, or the read contained stop codons, out-of-frame junctions, or ambiguous translated residues. V3J clonotypes were defined as sequences sharing an identical inferred V gene, J gene, and CDR3 amino acid sequence. To compute the percentage overlap between repertoires, the number of shared unique clonotypes was divided by the size of the smaller repertoire. Richness of each repertoire was evaluated using RTK rarefaction, the Chao1 estimator, and Recon v2.1 estimates of unobserved clonotypes. For all TCRbeta clonotypes obtained by the gDNA method from a few donors, generation probabilities were computed with OLGA. TCRdb carries this immuneACCESS record with in-frame sequences only. Its versions omit some clonotypes, under half of them owing to an unresolved V gene in the studies checked, with the rest unexplained. For V, J and clone size, that table is used; D and trimming come from the DNA. Within this sample are about a million clones, with approximately 80% of them counted one time only. Together, the top ten hold roughly 0.9% of the sample.

The donors were healthy, HIV-negative adults who had no recently reported acute infections or vaccinations. Every donor was a Caucasian adult living in Nashville, Tennessee, USA. CD4+ T cells were enriched by magnetic negative selection, after which naive cells were positively selected on CD45RA and the negative fraction was taken as the memory subset. After blood collection by leukapheresis, PBMCs were isolated using Ficoll-Histopaque density gradient centrifugation and then cryopreserved in the vapor phase of liquid nitrogen. Analytical flow cytometry was used to check the purity and quantity of each magnetically sorted T cell population. Genomic DNA was isolated from each sorted fraction and quantified by UV absorbance on a Nanodrop 2000c.

The chain links TRBV7-2 with TRBJ2-5; TRBD1 aligns with 7 central bases. Sequencing used memory CD4+ T cells from PBMCs. What the cell subset or site label conveys for this sample: CD45RA-negative fraction. The TCR originated in a man between 18 and 29 years old in good health. Some clones in this sample may be carry-over from other donors' samples. The DNA sequence follows: TGTGCCAGCGGCACCACAGGGGTGGGGCCTCAAGAGACCCAGTACTTC. This sequence encodes CASGTTGVGPQETQYF.